What follows describes a single TCR beta chain. Its target is not known. PCR amplification relied on 60 Vbeta primers (plus 13 Jbeta primers). Profiled with immunoSEQ multiplex PCR; TCRdb holds only in-frame clones, not every one. Seen here are some 150,000 clones, more than 65% observed once, and the top ten hold approximately 1.6%. The data are from a study of cytomegalovirus exposure and HLA in healthy donors. About the study: An earlier analysis found some 100 million unique TCR beta sequences from about 179 million T cells. Findings of the study overall: Among TCR beta chains of equal frequency, HLA-associated ones were more clonally expanded in a later analysis. Later on, an analysis tied 15,000 to 20,000 TCR beta sequences to HLA alleles at 0.05 false discovery rate.

This CDR3 spans 14 amino acids. V was trimmed by 3 bases and J by 5 bases, leaving 13 bases between them. The germline gives CDR1 LNHDA, CDR2 SQIVND (reference sequence). The chain couples TRBV19 to TRBJ1-2; D perhaps matches TRBD1 (5 bases). This receptor was taken from a young woman in good health and CMV-seronegative. The sample consisted of PBMCs. The CDR3 protein is CASSIPRTPYGYTF. The CDR3 region has the DNA TGTGCCAGTAGTATCCCCCGGACACCATATGGCTACACCTTC.